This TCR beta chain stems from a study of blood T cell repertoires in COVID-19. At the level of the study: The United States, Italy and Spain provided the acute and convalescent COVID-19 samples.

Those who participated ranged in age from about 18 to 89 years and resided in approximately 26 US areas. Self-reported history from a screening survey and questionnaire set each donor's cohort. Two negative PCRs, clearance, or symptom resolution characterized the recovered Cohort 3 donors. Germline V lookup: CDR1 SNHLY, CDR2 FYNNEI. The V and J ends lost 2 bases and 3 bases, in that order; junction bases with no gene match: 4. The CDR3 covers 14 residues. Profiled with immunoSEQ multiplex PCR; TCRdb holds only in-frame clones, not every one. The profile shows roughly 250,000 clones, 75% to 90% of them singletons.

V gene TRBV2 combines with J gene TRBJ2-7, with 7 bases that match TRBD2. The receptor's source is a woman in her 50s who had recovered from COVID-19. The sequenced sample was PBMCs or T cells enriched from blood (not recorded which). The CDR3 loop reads CASSEKAGDYEQYF. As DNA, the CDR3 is TGTGCCAGCAGTGAAAAGGCGGGAGACTACGAGCAGTACTTC.